This paragraph covers one TCR beta chain sequence. The sample comes from a study of cytotoxic CD8 clonotypes in ibrutinib-treated CLL. Germline CDR1 reads SEHNR; CDR2 reads FQNEAQ (reference sequence). V lost 1 base and J 8 bases, leaving 4 bases between the germline ends. The CDR3 runs 11 residues. Sequencing used immunoSEQ multiplex PCR; TCRdb keeps in-frame clones, though not all of them. The sample yields about 49,000 clones, 53% seen once. The source is a human donor with chronic lymphocytic leukemia. The rearrangement links TRBV7-9 to TRBJ2-3; D is ambiguous. Here the sequenced sample was PBMCs, taken after 12 months of ibrutinib treatment. CDR3 sequence (DNA): TGTGCCAGCAGCTTAGGAGGTACGCAGTATTTT. Its translation is CASSLGGTQYF.